The 24 T cell receptor beta chains reported below all come from one sample, sequenced in a study of neurological immune-mediated disorders. Each CDR3 protein gets one entry after TCRdb re-called the 5' RACE reads with MiXCR. Of approximately 46,000 distinct CDR3 sequences listed, about a tenth were seen once; the top ten hold about 5.4%. Material: PBMCs. The receptors originated from a man in his 70s with HTLV-1-associated myelopathy (HAM/TSP).

This clonotype was found many times. The chain is built from TRBV7-2 and TRBJ1-5; D gene unclear. CDR1 is SGHTA and CDR2 is FQGNSA in the germline V gene. The ends were cut back, 4 bases at V and 6 bases at J, with 10 bases in the middle. This CDR3 spans 13 amino acids. DNA for the CDR3: TGTGCCAGCAGCTCCAGGACCGGTCAGCCCCAGCATTTT. Protein product: CASSSRTGQPQHF.

This clonotype was counted many times. CDR3 coding DNA: TGCAGTGCTAGAGATGGGTCGGATTACGAGCAGTACTTC. Encoded protein: CSARDGSDYEQYF. V usage is TRBV20-1 and J usage is TRBJ2-7; no reliable D call. The V end was cut by 0 bases, the J end by 4 bases, with 10 bases between. This CDR3 contains 13 residues. Looked up from germline, CDR1 is DFQATT and CDR2 is SNEGSKA (reference sequence).

This clonotype was seen ten or more times. The CDR3 here is CASSPWGTSGYTDTQYF. For the CDR3, the DNA is TGTGCCAGCAGTCCCTGGGGGACTAGCGGTTACACAGATACGCAGTATTTT. The gene calls are TRBV25-1 and TRBJ2-3, with 11 positions matching TRBD2. The V gene end was trimmed by 5 bases and the J gene end by 2 bases; junction bases not matched to a gene: 9. CDR1 is MGHDK and CDR2 is SYGVNS in the germline V gene. The CDR3 contains 17 residues.

In its sample, this clonotype was seen many times. The chain links TRBV7-6 to TRBJ1-1, with no clear D. The CDR3 sequence is 13 residues long. Trimming cost V 1 base and J 1 base, with 4 bases left between them. CDR1 is SGHVS and CDR2 is FNYEAQ in the germline V gene. CDR3 amino acids: CASSLEQNTEAFF. CDR3 bases: TGTGCCAGCAGCTTAGAACAGAACACTGAAGCTTTCTTT.

This clonotype occurred many times. V and J are TRBV5-5 and TRBJ1-1; 8 bases are a match to TRBD1. CDR3 size: 15 residues. From germline, CDR1 is SGHKS and CDR2 YYEKEE (reference sequence). Germline trimming cut 3 bases from V and 1 base from J; bases unmatched to any gene: 5. This chain's CDR3 is CASSSTGTGNTEAFF. The CDR3 DNA sequence: TGTGCCAGCAGCTCGACCGGGACAGGGAACACTGAAGCTTTCTTT.

In its sample, this clonotype was seen many times. The genes are TRBV4-1 and TRBJ1-3; no reliable D call. V was cut by 2 bases and J by 4 bases, with 12 bases left in between. There are 15 residues in the CDR3. Germline V lookup: CDR1 MGHRA, CDR2 YSYEKL. CDR3 in DNA: TGCGCCAGCAGCCAACTTCTGACGTTCGGAAACACCATATATTTT. Translation gives CASSQLLTFGNTIYF.

This chain's CDR3 is CSVVVILGNEQFF. Here the CDR3 DNA reads TGCAGCGTTGTAGTTATCCTAGGCAATGAGCAGTTCTTC. V and J are TRBV29-1 and TRBJ2-1; D remains ambiguous. The germline V gene has CDR1 SQVTM and CDR2 ANQGSEA. The CDR3 totals 13 residues. V was clipped by 4 bases and J by 6 bases, with 13 bases between them.

For this clonotype: This clone may be a read error of a much larger clone one base away. This CDR3 reads CATSDSGLSVGFGKLFF. CDR3 bases: TGTGCCACCAGCGATTCGGGCCTATCCGTGGGATTCGGGAAGCTGTTTTTT. The chain is built from TRBV24-1 and TRBJ2-2, with D possibly matching TRBD2 (5 bases). The germline V gene has CDR1 KGHDR and CDR2 SFDVKD. The CDR3 extends over 17 amino acids.

This clonotype was counted many times. The V call is TRBV27, the J call TRBJ2-2; D not certain. CDR1 is MNHEY, CDR2 SMNVEV, per germline (reference sequence). The CDR3 has 16 residues. Trimming removed 7 bases from V and 2 bases from J, with 17 bases in between. The DNA of the CDR3 is TGTGCCAGCACCGTAAGGAAAACCAGTAACACCGGGGAGCTGTTTTTT. It codes for CASTVRKTSNTGELFF.

This clonotype has a count of ten or more. The CDR3 region has the DNA TGCACCCCAGGGACAGCCATTGAAGCTTTCTTT. Protein sequence: CTPGTAIEAFF. This chain uses TRBV20-1 with TRBJ1-1, with 7 bases identical to TRBD1. The CDR3 contains 11 residues. CDR1 and CDR2 from the germline V gene are DFQATT and SNEGSKA (reference sequence).

This clonotype was recorded at least ten times. The V and J genes are TRBV7-9 and TRBJ2-5, with 7 positions matching TRBD2. The germline gives CDR1 SEHNR, CDR2 FQNEAQ (reference sequence). This CDR3 has 15 residues. With V trimmed by 2 bases and J by 3 bases, 6 bases remained unmatched. DNA of the CDR3: TGTGCCAGCAGCTTATCGTCAGCGGGGAAAGAGACCCAGTACTTC. Amino acids: CASSLSSAGKETQYF. Based on the CDR3 plus reference TRBV7-9 and TRBJ2-5, the full variable domain is DTGVSQNPRHKITKRGQNVTFRCDPISEHNRLYWYRQTLGQGPEFLTYFQNEAQLEKSRLLSDRFSAERPKGSFSTLEIQRTEQGDSAMYLCASSLSSAGKETQYFGPGTRLLVL.

The rearrangement uses TRBV9 and TRBJ2-1, with 8 bases lining up with TRBD1. Germline V lookup: CDR1 SGDLS, CDR2 YYNGEE. The CDR3 contains 15 residues. The V and J ends lost 0 bases and 6 bases, in that order; junction bases with no gene match: 5. The CDR3 sequence: CASSVGTGKGNEQFF. The CDR3 nucleotides are TGTGCCAGCAGCGTAGGGACAGGGAAAGGCAATGAGCAGTTCTTC. Full variable domain (missing parts from reference TRBV9 and TRBJ2-1): DSGVTQTPKHLITATGQRVTLRCSPRSGDLSVYWYQQSLDQGLQFLIQYYNGEERAKGNILERFSAQQFPDLHSELNLSSLELGDSALYFCASSVGTGKGNEQFFGPGTRLTVL.

This clonotype was seen many times. The J gene is TRBJ2-2, the V gene TRBV11-2, with 7 bases that match TRBD1. The V and J ends lost 4 bases and 4 bases, in that order; junction bases with no gene match: 6. The V gene's germline CDR1 is SGHAT and CDR2 FQNNGV. The CDR3 covers 15 residues. CDR3 amino acids: CASSYTTGVTGELFF. For the CDR3, the DNA is TGTGCCAGCAGCTATACCACAGGGGTCACCGGGGAGCTGTTTTTT.

Ten or more counts support this clonotype. The J gene is TRBJ1-3, the V gene TRBV20-1; D perhaps matches TRBD1 (5 bases). CDR1 is DFQATT and CDR2 is SNEGSKA in the germline V gene (reference sequence). V was pared by 1 base and J by 8 bases, with 12 bases between. CDR3 size: 13 residues. CDR3 in amino acids: CSARAGTADTIYF. DNA for the CDR3: TGCAGTGCTAGAGCCGGGACGGCGGACACCATATATTTT.

This clonotype was seen many times. The rearrangement uses TRBV20-1 and TRBJ2-5; D is unclear. Germline assignment: CDR1 DFQATT and CDR2 SNEGSKA (reference sequence). The CDR3 has 12 amino acids. Between the trimmed V and J ends, which lost 6 bases and 7 bases, there was a span of 15 bases. The CDR3 protein is CSAHLGYGTQYF. CDR3 nucleotide sequence: TGCAGTGCGCACCTTGGATATGGGACCCAGTACTTC.

This clonotype was seen ten or more times. The CDR3 DNA sequence: TGTGCCAGCAGTTTAGGAGGGGGCATCAATCAGCCCCAGCATTTT. It yields the protein CASSLGGGINQPQHF. The J gene is TRBJ1-5, the V gene TRBV12-3 or TRBV12-4, with TRBD1 matching over 7 bases. The CDR3 spans 15 residues. V was clipped by 1 base and J by 3 bases; unmatched bases: 3.

This clonotype was observed many times. This chain uses TRBV6-5 with TRBJ2-2; 9 positions agree with TRBD2. Germline assignment: CDR1 MNHEY and CDR2 SVGAGI. The CDR3 runs to 13 residues. V dropped 3 bases and J dropped 8; count of bases not matched to a gene: 1. CDR3 coding DNA: TGTGCCAGCAGTTATGGACTAGCGGGGGAGCTGTTTTTT. Translated: CASSYGLAGELFF.

This clonotype was found many times. This chain uses TRBV7-9 with TRBJ2-1, with D hard to call. This CDR3 has 11 amino acids. Germline V CDR1 and CDR2: SEHNR, FQNEAQ (reference sequence). V shed 5 bases and J shed 10 bases, with 9 bases lying between them. The CDR3, as DNA: TGTGCCAGCAGCCGCACACACGAGCAGTTCTTC. Its protein is CASSRTHEQFF.

This clonotype was seen ten or more times. The rearrangement links TRBV6-6 to TRBJ2-7; 9 bases agree with TRBD2. The trim removed 3 bases at V and 6 bases at J, leaving 6 bases unmatched. The CDR3 runs 14 residues. CDR1 is MNHNY, CDR2 SVGAGI, per germline (reference sequence). The DNA for the CDR3 is TGTGCCAGCAGTTATAGGCTAGCGGGGAGCGAGCAGTACTTC. This codes for CASSYRLAGSEQYF.

This clonotype has a count of ten or more. The V call is TRBV20-1, the J call TRBJ2-5; 11 nucleotides match TRBD1. Germline loops: CDR1 DFQATT, CDR2 SNEGSKA (reference sequence). J gave up 6 bases and V 5 bases, and 2 bases lay outside the gene matches. The CDR3 runs to 12 residues. In DNA form, the CDR3 reads TGCAGTGCTGGACAGGGGGCGAAGACCCAGTACTTC. Protein sequence: CSAGQGAKTQYF.

The table lists this clonotype with many counts. The chain links TRBV12-3 or TRBV12-4 to TRBJ1-2, with 8 nucleotides matching TRBD1. There are 12 residues in the CDR3. V shed 3 bases and J 9 bases; nucleotides not matched to a gene: 3. In nucleotides, the CDR3 is TGTGCCAGCAGTTTCGGACAGGGTCGCTACACCTTC. This encodes CASSFGQGRYTF.

At least ten counts were recorded for this clonotype. The chain combines TRBV12-3 or TRBV12-4 with TRBJ2-5; 7 bases map to TRBD2. V lost 5 bases to trimming and J lost 5 bases; unmatched junction nucleotides: 2. The CDR3 length is 12 residues. CDR3 loop: CASSPGGETQYF. The CDR3 DNA sequence: TGTGCCAGCAGTCCCGGGGGGGAGACCCAGTACTTC.

At least ten counts were recorded for this clonotype. This chain joins TRBV7-2 and TRBJ1-6; D is perhaps TRBD1 (5 bases). Germline loops: CDR1 SGHTA, CDR2 FQGNSA. With 5 bases removed from V and 6 bases from J, the gap between germline ends came to 11 bases. This CDR3 has 14 residues. The CDR3 nucleotides are TGTGCCAGCAGCATCAGGGATTTTAATTCACCCCTCCACTTT. It yields the protein CASSIRDFNSPLHF.

This clonotype was observed at least ten times. J is TRBJ2-3 and V is TRBV12-3 or TRBV12-4; tentatively, D is TRBD2 (6 bases). This CDR3 region has 15 residues. V was trimmed by 5 bases and J by 1 base, leaving 13 bases between them. This CDR3 is CASSAPGLGTDTQYF. The DNA of the CDR3 is TGTGCCAGCAGTGCCCCGGGACTCGGCACAGATACGCAGTATTTT.